A selection of T cell receptor beta chains follows, all from one sample in a study of control samples from healthy donors and cancer patients. TCRdb's table, derived via immunoSEQ multiplex PCR, lists solely in-frame clones and lacks some. This table has roughly 88,000 clones, roughly nine tenths appearing once. The sample was blood. These receptors were collected from a woman aged 25-40 years in good health. CDR3s include the opening cysteine and the closing phenylalanine or tryptophan. A D gene is named only where the DNA matches it firmly. Size tells how often a clone was seen (once, few, many) or the class of an expanded clone, and some rows leave it out.

TRBV12-3/TRBV12-4	NA	TRBJ1-3	TRBD1	TGTGCCACCGACAGGGACGCTGGAAACACCATATATTTT	CATDRDAGNTIYF
TRBV30	few	TRBJ1-3	NA	TGTGCCTGGAAGGGAGGGTTCGCTGGAAACACCATATATTTT	CAWKGGFAGNTIYF
TRBV6-1	NA	TRBJ2-7	TRBD2	TGTGCCAGCAGTGAAGGCCTAGCGGTCCCCTACGAGCAGTACTTC	CASSEGLAVPYEQYF
TRBV9	NA	TRBJ2-7	TRBD1	TGTGCCAGCAGCGCCAGGGGGAACAACTACGAGCAGTACTTC	CASSARGNNYEQYF
TRBV7-8	NA	TRBJ1-1	NA	TGTGCCAGCAGCTTAGGCAGGAACACTGAAGCTTTCTTT	CASSLGRNTEAFF
TRBV5-1	NA	TRBJ2-3	NA	TGCGCCAGCAGCCCCCGGGACCTAGGCACAGATACGCAGTATTTT	CASSPRDLGTDTQYF
TRBV11-2	NA	TRBJ1-6	NA	TGTGCCAGCAGCTTAGATTCCTATAATTCACCCCTCCACTTT	CASSLDSYNSPLHF
TRBV28	NA	TRBJ1-4	NA	TGTGCCAGCAGGTCTCCGGACGGTGCTTTGCGAAAACTGTTTTTT	CASRSPDGALRKLFF
TRBV5-4	NA	TRBJ2-3	NA	TGTGCCAGCAGCCCCCCTCCCAGGTCTGGCACAGATACGCAGTATTTT	CASSPPPRSGTDTQYF
TRBV4-1	NA	TRBJ1-2	TRBD1	TGCGCCAGCAGCCAAGATACGGACAGGGGCTATGGCTACACCTTC	CASSQDTDRGYGYTF
TRBV5-1	NA	TRBJ1-5	NA	TGCGCCAGCAGCTTGGGGGGGTATGGCAATCAGCCCCAGCATTTT	CASSLGGYGNQPQHF
TRBV25-1	NA	TRBJ1-5	NA	TGTGCCAGCAGTGGAGGTGGGCCCCAGCATTTT	CASSGGGPQHF
TRBV30	NA	TRBJ2-7	NA	TGTGCCTGGAGTCCGGACTCGTACGAGCAGTACTTC	CAWSPDSYEQYF
TRBV7-2	few	TRBJ2-7	NA	TGTGCCAGCAGCTTCCACGGGCGGGAGCAGTACTTC	CASSFHGREQYF
TRBV7-3	NA	TRBJ1-5	NA	TGTGCCAGCAACTTTCAGGGGCCCAAAAATCAGCCCCAGCATTTT	CASNFQGPKNQPQHF
TRBV7-2	NA	TRBJ1-4	NA	TGTGCCAGCAGCTCTGGCCTTACGAACAGGGTTGGGAGTGAAAAACTGTTTTTT	CASSSGLTNRVGSEKLFF
TRBV28	NA	TRBJ2-3	NA	TGTGCCAGCAGTTTAAGGGGCCCAGATACGCAGTATTTT	CASSLRGPDTQYF
TRBV5-1	NA	TRBJ2-2	TRBD1	TGCGCCAGCAGCCCGGGACAGTATCCTATGCGGGCGAACACCGGGGAGCTGTTTTTT	CASSPGQYPMRANTGELFF
TRBV6-1	NA	TRBJ1-5	TRBD1	TGTGCCAGCAGTGAAGGGCAGGGGGGGAGCAATCAGCCCCAGCATTTT	CASSEGQGGSNQPQHF
TRBV7-3	NA	TRBJ1-3	NA	TGTGCCAGCAGCCCGGCGGGGGGTGAAGGAAACACCATATATTTT	CASSPAGGEGNTIYF
TRBV24-1	NA	TRBJ1-2	NA	TGTGCCACCAGTGGCCTTAGGACGGGACTCTATGGCTACACCTTC	CATSGLRTGLYGYTF
TRBV28	once	TRBJ1-2	NA	TGTGCCAGCAGGTACAGATCTTATGGCTACACCTTC	CASRYRSYGYTF